This T cell receptor (beta chain) originates from a study of response to subunit inactivated influenza vaccine. Each CDR3 protein is one row after TCRdb ran MiXCR on the RT-PCR reads. This table has around 490,000 distinct CDR3 sequences, under 9% appearing once. This clonotype was seen more than once but under ten times. The sequences come from PBMCs from blood, collected less than 30 months after vaccination. The origin of this receptor is a man between 50 and 75 years old who received an inactivated influenza vaccine.

The CDR3 DNA follows: TGTGCCAGCAGCAGAGGAGCGGGGGACTACAATGAGCAGTTCTTC. This sequence encodes CASSRGAGDYNEQFF. The chain carries TRBV11-2 and TRBJ2-1, with 8 nucleotides matching TRBD2. V lost 5 bases to trimming and J lost 3 bases; unmatched junction nucleotides: 6. CDR1 and CDR2 from the germline V gene are SGHAT and FQNNGV. The CDR3 spans 15 residues.